The next 2 T cell receptor beta chains were all read from a single sample in a study of monozygotic twins with inflammatory bowel disease (dated by TCRdb to 2018 to 2020). Library preparation was by 5' RACE. The sequencer was an Illumina HiSeq 2500. TCRdb reprocessed the reads and provides one entry for every CDR3 protein sequence; no DNA is given. This sample's records show 300,000 to 400,000 distinct CDR3 sequences. The top ten clones comprise roughly 2% of the sample. The sequencing input was blood. The receptor source for this set is a human donor with ulcerative colitis or Crohn's disease, or a healthy co-twin of an affected twin (not recorded which).

The V gene is TRBV5-6, the J gene TRBJ2-3; there is no DNA to check the TCRdb D call of TRBD2. The CDR3 runs to 16 residues. Germline V gives CDR1 SGHDT, CDR2 YYEEEE. This chain's CDR3 is CASSLRTSGHTDTQYF.

V gene TRBV3-1 combines with J gene TRBJ2-7; TCRdb lists TRBD1, though no DNA is available to test this call. Germline V gives CDR1 LGHDT, CDR2 YNNKEL (reference sequence). CDR3 length equals 13 residues. This CDR3 reads CASSVWGTYEQYF.